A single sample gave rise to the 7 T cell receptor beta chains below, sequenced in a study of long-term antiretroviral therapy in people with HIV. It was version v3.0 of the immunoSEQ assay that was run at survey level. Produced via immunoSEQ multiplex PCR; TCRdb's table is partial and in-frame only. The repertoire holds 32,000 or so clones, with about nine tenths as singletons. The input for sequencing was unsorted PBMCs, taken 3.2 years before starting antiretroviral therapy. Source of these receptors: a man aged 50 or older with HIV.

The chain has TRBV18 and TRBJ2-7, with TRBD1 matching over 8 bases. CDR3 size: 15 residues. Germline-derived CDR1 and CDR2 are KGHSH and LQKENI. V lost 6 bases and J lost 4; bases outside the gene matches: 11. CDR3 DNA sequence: TGTGCCAGCTCCCGGGAGACAGGGGCTCTATACGAGCAGTACTTC. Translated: CASSRETGALYEQYF.

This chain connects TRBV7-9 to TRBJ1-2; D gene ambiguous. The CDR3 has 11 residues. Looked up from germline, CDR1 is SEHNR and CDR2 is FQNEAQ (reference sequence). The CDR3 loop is CPNGRTYGYTF. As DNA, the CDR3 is TGTCCTAATGGGCGCACCTATGGCTACACCTTC.

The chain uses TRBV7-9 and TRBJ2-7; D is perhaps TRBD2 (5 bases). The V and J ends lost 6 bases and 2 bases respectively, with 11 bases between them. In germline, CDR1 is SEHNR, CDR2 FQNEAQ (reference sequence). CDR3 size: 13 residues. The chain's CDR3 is CASSIGVPYEQYF. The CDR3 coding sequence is TGTGCCAGCAGTATCGGGGTCCCCTACGAGCAGTACTTC.

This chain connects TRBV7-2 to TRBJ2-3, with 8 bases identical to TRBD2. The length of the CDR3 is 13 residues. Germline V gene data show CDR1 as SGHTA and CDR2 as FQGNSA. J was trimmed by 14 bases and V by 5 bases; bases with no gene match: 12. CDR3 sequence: CASSGVNGGALYF. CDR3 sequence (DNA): TGTGCCAGCAGCGGGGTGAACGGGGGGGCTCTGTATTTT. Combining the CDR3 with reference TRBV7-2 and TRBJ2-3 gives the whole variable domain GAGVSQSPSNKVTEKGKDVELRCDPISGHTALYWYRQSLGQGLEFLIYFQGNSAPDKSGLPSDRFSAERTGGSVSTLTIQRTQQEDSAVYLCASSGVNGGALYFGPGTRLTVL.

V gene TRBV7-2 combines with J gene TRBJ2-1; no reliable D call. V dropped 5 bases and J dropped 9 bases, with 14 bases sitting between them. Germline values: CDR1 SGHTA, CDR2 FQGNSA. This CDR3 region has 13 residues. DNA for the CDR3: TGTGCCAGCAGCCCGAGGCTCCGCAGTGAGCAGTTCTTC. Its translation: CASSPRLRSEQFF.

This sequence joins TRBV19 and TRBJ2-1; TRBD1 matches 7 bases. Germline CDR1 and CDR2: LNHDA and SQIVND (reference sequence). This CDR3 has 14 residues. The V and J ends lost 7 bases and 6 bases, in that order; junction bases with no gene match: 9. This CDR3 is CASTDRPYINEQFF. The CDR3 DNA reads TGTGCCAGTACGGACAGGCCCTATATCAATGAGCAGTTCTTC.

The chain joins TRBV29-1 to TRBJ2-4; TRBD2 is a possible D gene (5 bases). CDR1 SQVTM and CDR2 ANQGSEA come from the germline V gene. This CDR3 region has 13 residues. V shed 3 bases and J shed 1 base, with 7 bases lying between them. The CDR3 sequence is CSVEGVAKNIQYF. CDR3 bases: TGCAGCGTTGAGGGAGTGGCCAAAAACATTCAGTACTTC.